This record covers a single T cell receptor beta chain. This sample stems from a study of blood T cell repertoires in COVID-19. Study-level information: Sources were T cells, B-cell-depleted T cells, or PBMCs; the material itself was cDNA or gDNA.

The germline V gene encodes CDR1 KGHSH and CDR2 LQKENI. Losses at the gene ends were 2 bases for V and 0 bases for J; bases not matched to a gene: 3. The CDR3 has 15 residues. Study processing details: Researchers report that nucleated cell counts were estimated from reference gene primer amplification. Using immunoSEQ multiplex PCR, the repertoire was profiled, and TCRdb retains in-frame clones only, with some absent. The V and J calls and clone size are taken from that table; D and trimming were inferred from the DNA. The repertoire includes 150,000 to 180,000 clones, 70% to 90% of them detected once, and roughly 0.62% sits in the top ten.

This TCR was recovered from a man in his fifties or sixties with COVID-19, enrolled during active disease. V and J are TRBV18 and TRBJ1-1, with 7 positions matching TRBD1. Material for sequencing was peripheral blood. Written as DNA, the CDR3 is TGTGCCAGCTCACCAACGGGACAGATGAACACTGAAGCTTTCTTT. This encodes CASSPTGQMNTEAFF.